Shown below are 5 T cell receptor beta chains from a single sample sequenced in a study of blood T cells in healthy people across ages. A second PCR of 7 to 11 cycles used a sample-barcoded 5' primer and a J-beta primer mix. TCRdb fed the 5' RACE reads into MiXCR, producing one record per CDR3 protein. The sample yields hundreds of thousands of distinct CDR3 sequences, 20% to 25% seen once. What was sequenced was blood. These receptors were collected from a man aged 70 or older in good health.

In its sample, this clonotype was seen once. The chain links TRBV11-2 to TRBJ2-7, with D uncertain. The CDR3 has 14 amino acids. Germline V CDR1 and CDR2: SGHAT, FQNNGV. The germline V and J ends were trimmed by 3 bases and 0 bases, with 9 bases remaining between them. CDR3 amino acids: CASSLESYSYEQYF. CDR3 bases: TGTGCCAGCAGCTTGGAGTCTTACTCCTACGAGCAGTACTTC.

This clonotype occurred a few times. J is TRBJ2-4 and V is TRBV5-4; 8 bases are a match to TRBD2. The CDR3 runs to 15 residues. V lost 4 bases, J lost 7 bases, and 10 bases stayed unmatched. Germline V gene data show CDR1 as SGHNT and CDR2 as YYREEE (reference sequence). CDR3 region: CASSQKAGEGNIQYF. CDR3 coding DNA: TGTGCCAGCAGCCAAAAAGCGGGAGAGGGGAACATTCAGTACTTC.

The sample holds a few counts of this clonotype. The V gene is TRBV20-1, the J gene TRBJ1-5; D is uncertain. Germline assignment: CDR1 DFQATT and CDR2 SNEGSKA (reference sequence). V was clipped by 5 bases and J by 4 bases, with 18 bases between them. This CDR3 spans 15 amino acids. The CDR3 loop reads CSAAKYKGSNQPQHF. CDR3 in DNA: TGCAGTGCTGCCAAATATAAGGGATCAAATCAGCCCCAGCATTTT.

CDR3 coding DNA: TGTGCCAGCAGCGTGCCTAGCGGGAATACGCAGTATTTT. This translates into CASSVPSGNTQYF. The V call is TRBV9, the J call TRBJ2-3; 9 positions agree with TRBD2. Germline CDR1 SGDLS, CDR2 YYNGEE. Unmatched junction bases numbered 2, after V lost 2 bases and J lost 7 bases. This CDR3 contains 13 residues.

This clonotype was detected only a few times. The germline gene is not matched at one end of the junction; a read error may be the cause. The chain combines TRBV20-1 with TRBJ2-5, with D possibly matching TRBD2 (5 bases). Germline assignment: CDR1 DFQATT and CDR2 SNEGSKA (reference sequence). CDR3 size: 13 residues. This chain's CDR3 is CSAKHTGDYEQHF. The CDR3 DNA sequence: TGCAGTGCTAAACATACCGGGGATTACGAGCAGCACTTC.